This TCR beta chain is from a study of blood T cells in healthy people across ages. The wider study: Through template switching, about one barcoded beta molecule was captured per two T cells, as measured in model experiments.

Whole-study results and caveats: The study found TCR beta diversity correlated strongly with naive T cell percentage. Per million T cells, the diversity of TCR beta decreased roughly linearly as age advanced.

The length of the CDR3 is 14 residues. Germline CDR1 and CDR2: SNHLY and FYNNEI. A J-beta primer mix and a sample-barcoded 5' primer were used in a second PCR of about 6 to 12 cycles. TCRdb recomputed calls from the 5' RACE reads with MiXCR, one row per CDR3 protein. The data contain 1.5 million to 2 million distinct CDR3 sequences, approximately 30% of them singletons. Concerning this clonotype itself: Its cognate antigen is unknown.

Sequencing was carried out using blood. The sequence was obtained from a woman in her 30s in good health. The chain has TRBV2 and TRBJ2-4; D is ambiguous. The J call may be wrong; the DNA end is better matched by TRBJ2-7. CDR3 in DNA: TGTGCCAGCCGTTACTGGGGATCCTCCTACGAGCAGTACTTC. Translation: CASRYWGSSYEQYF.